Below, one T cell receptor beta chain is given with its context. What it binds is unknown. These data come from a study of CXCR3-negative and CXCR3-positive naive CD8 T cells. Regarding the study as a whole: Hydrophobicity of TRB CDR3s was greater in CXCR3-positive naive cells than in CXCR3-negative naive cells.

CDR1 and CDR2 from the germline V gene are LNHDA and SQIVND (reference sequence). CDR3 size: 13 residues. Sorting was done in triplicate for each CD8+ T cell subset (roughly 300,000 cells each). Preparation of TRB cDNA libraries relied on 5' RACE carrying UMI labels. Using the 5' RACE reads, TCRdb records one entry per CDR3 protein without DNA. Its listing shows approximately 140,000 distinct CDR3 sequences. This TCR was recovered from a human donor in good health. Some clones in this sample may be carry-over from other donors' samples. Sequenced: naive CXCR3+ CD8+ T cells from blood. Sample subset: CD45RO-CCR7+CD27+CD95- naive CD8+ T cells expressing CXCR3 (TNR3+). The chain is built from TRBV19 and TRBJ2-7. The CDR3 spells CASSNGNLYEQYF.